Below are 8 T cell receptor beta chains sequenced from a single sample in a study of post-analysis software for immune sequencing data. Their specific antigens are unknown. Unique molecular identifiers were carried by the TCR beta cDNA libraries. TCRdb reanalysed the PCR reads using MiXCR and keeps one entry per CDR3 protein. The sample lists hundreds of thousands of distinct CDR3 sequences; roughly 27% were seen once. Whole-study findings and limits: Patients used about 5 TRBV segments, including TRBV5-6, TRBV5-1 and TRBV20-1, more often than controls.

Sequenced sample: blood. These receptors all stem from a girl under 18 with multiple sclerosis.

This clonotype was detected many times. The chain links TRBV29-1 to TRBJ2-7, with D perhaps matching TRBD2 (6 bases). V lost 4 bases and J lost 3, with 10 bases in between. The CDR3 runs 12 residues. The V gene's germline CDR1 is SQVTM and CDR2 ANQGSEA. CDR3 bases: TGCAGCGTTGGGGGAGGTCTCTACGAGCAGTACTTC. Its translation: CSVGGGLYEQYF.

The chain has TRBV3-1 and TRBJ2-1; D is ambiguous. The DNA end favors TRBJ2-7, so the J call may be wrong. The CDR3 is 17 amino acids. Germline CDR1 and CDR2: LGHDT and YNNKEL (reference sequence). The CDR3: CASSQAPFSLAYNEQYF. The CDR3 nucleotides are TGTGCCAGCAGCCAAGCTCCCTTTTCCTTGGCCTACAATGAGCAGTACTTC.

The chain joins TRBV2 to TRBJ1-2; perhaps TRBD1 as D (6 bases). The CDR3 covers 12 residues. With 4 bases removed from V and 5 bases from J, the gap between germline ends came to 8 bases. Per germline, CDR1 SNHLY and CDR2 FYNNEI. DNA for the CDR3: TGTGCCAGCAGTGCGGACAGATATGGCTACACCTTC. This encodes CASSADRYGYTF.

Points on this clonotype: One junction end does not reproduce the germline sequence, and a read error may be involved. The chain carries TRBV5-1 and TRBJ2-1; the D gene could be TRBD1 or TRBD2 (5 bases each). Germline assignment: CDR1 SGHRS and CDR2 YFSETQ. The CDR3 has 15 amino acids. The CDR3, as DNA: TGCGCCAGCACCTTAGGGACGGAGAACTACAATGGGCAGTTCTTC. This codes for CASTLGTENYNGQFF.

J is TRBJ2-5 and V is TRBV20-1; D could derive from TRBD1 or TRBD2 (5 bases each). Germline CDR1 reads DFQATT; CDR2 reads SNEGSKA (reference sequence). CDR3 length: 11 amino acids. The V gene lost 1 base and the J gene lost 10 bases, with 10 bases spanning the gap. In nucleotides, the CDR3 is TGCAGTGCTAGAGGGGGGACCCACCAGTACTTC. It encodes CSARGGTHQYF.

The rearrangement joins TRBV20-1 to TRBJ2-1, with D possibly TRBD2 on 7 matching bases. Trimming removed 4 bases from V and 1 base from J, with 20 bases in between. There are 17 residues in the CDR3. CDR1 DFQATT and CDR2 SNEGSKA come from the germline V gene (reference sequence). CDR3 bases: TGCAGTGCTAACTGGGCGGGGGCCAAATTATCCTACAATGAGCAGTTCTTC. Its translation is CSANWAGAKLSYNEQFF.

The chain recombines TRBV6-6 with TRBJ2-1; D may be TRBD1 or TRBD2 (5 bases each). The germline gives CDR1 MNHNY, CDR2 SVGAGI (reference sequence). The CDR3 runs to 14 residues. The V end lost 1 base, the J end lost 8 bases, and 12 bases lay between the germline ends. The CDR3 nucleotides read TGTGCCAGCAGTTACTGGGTTTTGGGGGATGAGCAGTTCTTC. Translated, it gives CASSYWVLGDEQFF.

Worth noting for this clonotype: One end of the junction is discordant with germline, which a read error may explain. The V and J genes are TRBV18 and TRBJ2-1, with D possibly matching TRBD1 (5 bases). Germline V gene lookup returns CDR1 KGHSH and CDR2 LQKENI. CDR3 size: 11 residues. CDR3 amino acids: CASSLDNGQFF. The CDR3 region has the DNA TGTGCCAGCTCTTTGGACAATGGGCAGTTCTTC.